This entry lists 2 T cell receptor beta chains sequenced from one sample in a study of blood T cell repertoires in COVID-19. Clones were sequenced by immunoSEQ multiplex PCR, and TCRdb holds only the in-frame ones, with some missing. Among around 170,000 clones, less than 85% were seen once, and the ten largest hold about 3%. The sample was peripheral blood. These receptors were collected from a woman aged 80 or over with acute or convalescent COVID-19.

This clone is a singleton in its sample. V gene TRBV2 combines with J gene TRBJ1-5, with unresolved D. Germline values: CDR1 SNHLY, CDR2 FYNNEI. This CDR3 comprises 14 residues. Trimming pared 6 bases from V and 3 bases from J, leaving 12 bases between. CDR3 amino acids: CASSREGSNQPQHF. The CDR3 bases are TGTGCCAGCAGCCGTGAGGGTTCCAATCAGCCCCAGCATTTT.

The V call is TRBV19, the J call TRBJ1-5; D gene uncertain. The CDR3 loop spans 14 amino acids. Germline CDR1 and CDR2: LNHDA and SQIVND (reference sequence). Trimming cost V 0 bases and J 1 base, with 4 bases left between them. CDR3: CASSIEASNQPQHF. Here the CDR3 DNA reads TGTGCCAGTAGTATAGAAGCGAGCAATCAGCCCCAGCATTTT.